This T cell receptor (beta chain) comes out of a study of CD8 T cells in ankylosing spondylitis. Findings and caveats of the study: Reports of some motif variants in reactive arthritis synovial fluid and blood predate this one. Researchers reportedly found disease-linked clones significantly enriched in matched ankylosing spondylitis synovial fluid.

There are 15 residues in the CDR3. V lost 7 bases and J 5 bases, leaving 19 bases between the germline ends. Germline V gives CDR1 SGHTA, CDR2 FQGNSA. This clonotype was seen repeatedly, ten times or more. Its cognate antigen is unknown. TCRdb re-analysed the 5' RACE reads in MiXCR, keeping a single row per CDR3 protein. Among 130,000 or so distinct CDR3 sequences listed, 6% to 8.5% were seen once. The sample taken for sequencing was blood, either unsorted or a sorted T cell fraction (not recorded which). This receptor was taken from a male donor with ankylosing spondylitis or in good health (not recorded which). This chain joins TRBV7-2 and TRBJ2-3; weak D call: TRBD1 (5 bases). The DNA for the CDR3 is TGTGCCAGCAACGTGTTTGGGGCGGCCGTAGATACGCAGTATTTT. This sequence encodes CASNVFGAAVDTQYF.